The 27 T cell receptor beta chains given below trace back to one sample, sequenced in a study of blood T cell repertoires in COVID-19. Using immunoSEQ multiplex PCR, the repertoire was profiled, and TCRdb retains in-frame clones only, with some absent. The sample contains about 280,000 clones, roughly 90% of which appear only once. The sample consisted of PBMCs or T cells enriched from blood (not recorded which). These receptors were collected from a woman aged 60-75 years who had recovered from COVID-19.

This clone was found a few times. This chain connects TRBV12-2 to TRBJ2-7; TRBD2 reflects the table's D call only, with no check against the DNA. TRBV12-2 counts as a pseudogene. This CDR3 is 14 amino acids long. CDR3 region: CASLMERLRYEQYF. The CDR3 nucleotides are TGTGCAAGTCTAATGGAGCGGCTCAGATACGAGCAGTACTTC.

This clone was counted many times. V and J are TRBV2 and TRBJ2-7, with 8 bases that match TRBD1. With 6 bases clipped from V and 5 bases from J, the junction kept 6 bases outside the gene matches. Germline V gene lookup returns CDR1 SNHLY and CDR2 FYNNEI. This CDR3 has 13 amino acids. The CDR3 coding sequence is TGTGCCAGCAGCAGACAGGACAGGGACGAGCAGTACTTC. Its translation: CASSRQDRDEQYF.

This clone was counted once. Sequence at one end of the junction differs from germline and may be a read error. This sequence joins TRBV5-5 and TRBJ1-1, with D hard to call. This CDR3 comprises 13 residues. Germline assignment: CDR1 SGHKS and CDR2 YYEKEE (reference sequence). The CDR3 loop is CASSLEWAGGVGF. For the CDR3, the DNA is TGTGCCAGCAGCCTTGAGTGGGCGGGAGGAGTTGGCTTT.

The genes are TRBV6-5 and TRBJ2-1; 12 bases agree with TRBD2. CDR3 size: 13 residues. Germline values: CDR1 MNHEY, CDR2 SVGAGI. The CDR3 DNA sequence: TGTACCACCGGGACTAGCGGGTACAATGAGCAGTTCTTC. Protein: CTTGTSGYNEQFF.

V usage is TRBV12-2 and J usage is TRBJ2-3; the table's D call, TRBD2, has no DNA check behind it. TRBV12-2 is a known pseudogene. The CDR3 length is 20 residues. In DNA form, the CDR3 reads TGTGCAAGTCGCTCCGCGGGACTAGCGGGGGGGATAGCTAGCACAGATACGCAGTATTTT. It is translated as CASRSAGLAGGIASTDTQYF.

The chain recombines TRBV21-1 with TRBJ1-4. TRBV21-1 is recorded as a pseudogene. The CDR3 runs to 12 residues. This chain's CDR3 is CASSNGDEKLFF. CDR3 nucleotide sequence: TGTGCCAGCAGCAACGGGGATGAAAAACTGTTTTTT.

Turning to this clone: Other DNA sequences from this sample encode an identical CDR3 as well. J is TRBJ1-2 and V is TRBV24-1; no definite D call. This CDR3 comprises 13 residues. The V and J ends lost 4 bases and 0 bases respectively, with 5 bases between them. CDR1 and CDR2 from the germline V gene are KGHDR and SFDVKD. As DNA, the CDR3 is TGTGCCACCAGTGACCCCTCTAACTATGGCTACACCTTC. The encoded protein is CATSDPSNYGYTF.

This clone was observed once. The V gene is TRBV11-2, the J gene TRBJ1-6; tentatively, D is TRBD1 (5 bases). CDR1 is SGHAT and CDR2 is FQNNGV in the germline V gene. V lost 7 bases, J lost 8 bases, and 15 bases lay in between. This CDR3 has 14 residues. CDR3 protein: CASNPGGGYSPLHF. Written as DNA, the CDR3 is TGTGCCAGCAACCCCGGGGGGGGTTATTCACCCCTCCACTTT.

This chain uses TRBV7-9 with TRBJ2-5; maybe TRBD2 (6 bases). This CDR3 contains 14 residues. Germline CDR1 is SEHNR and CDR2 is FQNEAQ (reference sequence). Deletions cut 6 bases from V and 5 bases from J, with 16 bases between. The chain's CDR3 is CASRASTSRETQYF. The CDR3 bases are TGTGCCAGCAGAGCCTCGACTAGTCGGGAGACCCAGTACTTC.

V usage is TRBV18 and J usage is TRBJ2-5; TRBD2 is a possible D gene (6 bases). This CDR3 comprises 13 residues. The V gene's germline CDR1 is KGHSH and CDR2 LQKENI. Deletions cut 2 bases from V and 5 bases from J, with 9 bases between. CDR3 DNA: TGTGCCAGCTCACCAGGAGGGGAGGAGACCCAGTACTTC. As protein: CASSPGGEETQYF.

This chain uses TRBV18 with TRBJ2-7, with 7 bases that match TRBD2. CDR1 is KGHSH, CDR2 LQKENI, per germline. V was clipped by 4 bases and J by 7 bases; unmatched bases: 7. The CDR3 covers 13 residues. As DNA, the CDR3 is TGTGCCAGCTCACTCCCTGGGGGGGGAGAGCAGTACTTC. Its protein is CASSLPGGGEQYF.

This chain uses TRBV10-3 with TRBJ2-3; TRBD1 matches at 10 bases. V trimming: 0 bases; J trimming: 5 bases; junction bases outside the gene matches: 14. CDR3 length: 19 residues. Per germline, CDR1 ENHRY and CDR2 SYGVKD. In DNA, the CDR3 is TGTGCCATCAGTGAGTCGACCTTCACGGGACAGGGGCGGAAAGATACGCAGTATTTT. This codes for CAISESTFTGQGRKDTQYF.

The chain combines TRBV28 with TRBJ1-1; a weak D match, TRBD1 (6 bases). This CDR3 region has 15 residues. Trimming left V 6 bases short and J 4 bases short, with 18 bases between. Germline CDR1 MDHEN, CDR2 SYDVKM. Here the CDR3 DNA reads TGTGCCAGCAGGGGCAGGGGACCCTGGGGCACTGAAGCTTTCTTT. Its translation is CASRGRGPWGTEAFF.

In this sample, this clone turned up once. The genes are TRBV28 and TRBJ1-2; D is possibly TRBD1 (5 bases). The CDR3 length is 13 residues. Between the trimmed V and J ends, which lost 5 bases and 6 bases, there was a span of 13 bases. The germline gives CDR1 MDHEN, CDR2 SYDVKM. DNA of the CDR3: TGTGCCAGCAGTCGGACACCGAAGGATGGCTACACCTTC. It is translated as CASSRTPKDGYTF.

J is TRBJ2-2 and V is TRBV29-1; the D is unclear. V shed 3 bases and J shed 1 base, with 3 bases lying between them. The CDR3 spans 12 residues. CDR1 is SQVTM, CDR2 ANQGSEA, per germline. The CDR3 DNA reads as TGCAGCGTTGACAGGAACACCGGGGAGCTGTTTTTT. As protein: CSVDRNTGELFF.

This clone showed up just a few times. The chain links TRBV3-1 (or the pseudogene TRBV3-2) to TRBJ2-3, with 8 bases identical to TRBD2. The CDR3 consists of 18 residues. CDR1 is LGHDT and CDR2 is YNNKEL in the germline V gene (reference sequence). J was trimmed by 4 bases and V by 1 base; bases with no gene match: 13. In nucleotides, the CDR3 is TGTGCCAGCAGCCAAGCGGGGGGGCATGGGTTTCCCCCAGATACGCAGTATTTT. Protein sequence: CASSQAGGHGFPPDTQYF.

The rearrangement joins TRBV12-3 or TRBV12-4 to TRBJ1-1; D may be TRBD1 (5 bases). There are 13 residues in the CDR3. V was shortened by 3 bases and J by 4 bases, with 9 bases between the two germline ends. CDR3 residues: CASSFTGGTEAFF. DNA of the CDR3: TGTGCCAGCAGTTTTACGGGGGGCACTGAAGCTTTCTTT.

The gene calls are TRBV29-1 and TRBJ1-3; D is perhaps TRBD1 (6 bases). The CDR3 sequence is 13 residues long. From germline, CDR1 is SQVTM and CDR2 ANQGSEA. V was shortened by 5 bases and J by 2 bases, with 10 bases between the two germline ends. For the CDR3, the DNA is TGCAGCGTTCAGGGGCTGGCTGGAAACACCATATATTTT. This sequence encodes CSVQGLAGNTIYF. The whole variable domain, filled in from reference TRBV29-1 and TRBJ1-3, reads SAVISQKPSRDICQRGTSLTIQCQVDSQVTMMFWYRQQPGQSLTLIATANQGSEATYESGFVIDKFPISRPNLTFSTLTVSNMSPEDSSIYLCSVQGLAGNTIYFGEGSWLTVV.

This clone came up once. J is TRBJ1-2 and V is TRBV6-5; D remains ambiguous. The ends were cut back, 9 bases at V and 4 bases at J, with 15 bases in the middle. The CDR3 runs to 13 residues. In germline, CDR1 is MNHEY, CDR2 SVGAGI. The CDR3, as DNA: TGTGCCAGTAATAGGGAGGGTAGCTATGGCTACACCTTC. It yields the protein CASNREGSYGYTF.

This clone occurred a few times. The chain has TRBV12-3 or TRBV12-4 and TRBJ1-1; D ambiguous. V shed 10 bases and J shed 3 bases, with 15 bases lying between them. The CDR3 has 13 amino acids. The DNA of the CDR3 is TGTGCCATCTTGAAACTTCGGGACACTGAAGCTTTCTTT. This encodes CAILKLRDTEAFF.

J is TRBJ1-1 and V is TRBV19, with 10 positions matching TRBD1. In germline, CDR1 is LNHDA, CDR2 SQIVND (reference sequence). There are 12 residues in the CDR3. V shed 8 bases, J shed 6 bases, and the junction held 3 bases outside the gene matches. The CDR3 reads CASRDRGSEAFF. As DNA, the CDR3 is TGTGCCAGTCGGGACAGGGGATCTGAAGCTTTCTTT.

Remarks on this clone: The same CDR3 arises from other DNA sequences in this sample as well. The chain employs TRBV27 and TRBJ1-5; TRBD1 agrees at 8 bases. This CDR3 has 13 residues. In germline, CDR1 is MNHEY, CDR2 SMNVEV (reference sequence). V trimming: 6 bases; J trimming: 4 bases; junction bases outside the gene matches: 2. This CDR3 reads CASSGQGNQPQHF. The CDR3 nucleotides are TGTGCCAGCAGCGGACAGGGAAATCAGCCCCAGCATTTT.

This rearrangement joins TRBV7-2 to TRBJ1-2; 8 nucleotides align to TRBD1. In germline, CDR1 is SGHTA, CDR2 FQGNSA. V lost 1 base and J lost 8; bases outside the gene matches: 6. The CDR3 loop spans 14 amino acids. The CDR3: CASSLDNRGFGYTF. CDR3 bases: TGTGCCAGCAGCTTAGACAACAGGGGGTTCGGCTACACCTTC. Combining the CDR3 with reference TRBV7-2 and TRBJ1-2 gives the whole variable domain GAGVSQSPSNKVTEKGKDVELRCDPISGHTALYWYRQSLGQGLEFLIYFQGNSAPDKSGLPSDRFSAERTGGSVSTLTIQRTQQEDSAVYLCASSLDNRGFGYTFGSGTRLTVV.

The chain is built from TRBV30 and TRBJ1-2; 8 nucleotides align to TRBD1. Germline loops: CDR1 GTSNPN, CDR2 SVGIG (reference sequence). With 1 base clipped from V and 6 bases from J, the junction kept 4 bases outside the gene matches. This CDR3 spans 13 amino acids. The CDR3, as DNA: TGTGCCTGGAGTGCCGGGACAGGTGATGGCTACACCTTC. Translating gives CAWSAGTGDGYTF.

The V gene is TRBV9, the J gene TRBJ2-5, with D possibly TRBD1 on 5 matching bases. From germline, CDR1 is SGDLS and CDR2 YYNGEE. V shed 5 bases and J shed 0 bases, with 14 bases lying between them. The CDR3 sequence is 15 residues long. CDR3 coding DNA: TGTGCCAGCAGTTCCAGGCAGGGTTACCAAGAGACCCAGTACTTC. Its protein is CASSSRQGYQETQYF.

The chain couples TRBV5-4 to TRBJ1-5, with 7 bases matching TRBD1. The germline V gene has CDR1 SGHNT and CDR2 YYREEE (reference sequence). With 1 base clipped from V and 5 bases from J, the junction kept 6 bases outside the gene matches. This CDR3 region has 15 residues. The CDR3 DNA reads TGTGCCAGCAGCTTGTGGCAGGGGGATGATCAGCCCCAGCATTTT. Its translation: CASSLWQGDDQPQHF.

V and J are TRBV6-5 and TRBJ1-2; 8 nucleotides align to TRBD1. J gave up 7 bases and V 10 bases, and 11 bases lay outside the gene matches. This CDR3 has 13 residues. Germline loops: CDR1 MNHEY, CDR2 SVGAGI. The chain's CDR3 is CATPDREVAGYTF. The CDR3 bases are TGTGCCACCCCGGACAGGGAAGTAGCTGGCTACACCTTC.